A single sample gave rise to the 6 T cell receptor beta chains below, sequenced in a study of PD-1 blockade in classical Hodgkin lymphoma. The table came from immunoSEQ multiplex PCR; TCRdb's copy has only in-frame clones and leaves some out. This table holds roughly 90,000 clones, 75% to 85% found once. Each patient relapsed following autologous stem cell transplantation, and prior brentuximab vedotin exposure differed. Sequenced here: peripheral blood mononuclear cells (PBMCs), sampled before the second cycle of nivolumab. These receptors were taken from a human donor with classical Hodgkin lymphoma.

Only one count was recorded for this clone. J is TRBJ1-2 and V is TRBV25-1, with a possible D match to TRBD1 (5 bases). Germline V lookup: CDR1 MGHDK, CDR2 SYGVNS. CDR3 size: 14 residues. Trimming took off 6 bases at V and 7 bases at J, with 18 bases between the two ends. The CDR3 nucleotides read TGTGCCAGCAGCCCCAGAGGAGGGGTGAGTGGCTACACCTTC. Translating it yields CASSPRGGVSGYTF.

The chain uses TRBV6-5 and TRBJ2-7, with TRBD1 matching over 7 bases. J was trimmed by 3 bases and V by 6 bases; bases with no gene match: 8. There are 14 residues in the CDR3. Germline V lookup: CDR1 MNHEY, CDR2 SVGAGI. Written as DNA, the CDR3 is TGTGCCAGCAGCCCCGGACAGGCCTACTACGAGCAGTACTTC. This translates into CASSPGQAYYEQYF.

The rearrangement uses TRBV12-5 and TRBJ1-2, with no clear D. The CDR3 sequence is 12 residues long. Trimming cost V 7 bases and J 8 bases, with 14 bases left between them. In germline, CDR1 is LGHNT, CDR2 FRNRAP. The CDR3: CASDWETLGYTF. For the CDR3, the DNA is TGTGCTAGTGACTGGGAAACTTTGGGCTACACCTTC.

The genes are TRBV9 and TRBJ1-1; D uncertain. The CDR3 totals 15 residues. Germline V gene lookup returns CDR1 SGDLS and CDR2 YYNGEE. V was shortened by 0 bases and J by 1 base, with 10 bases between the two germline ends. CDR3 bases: TGTGCCAGCAGCGTAGGATCGATGTCGAACACTGAAGCTTTCTTT. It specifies CASSVGSMSNTEAFF.

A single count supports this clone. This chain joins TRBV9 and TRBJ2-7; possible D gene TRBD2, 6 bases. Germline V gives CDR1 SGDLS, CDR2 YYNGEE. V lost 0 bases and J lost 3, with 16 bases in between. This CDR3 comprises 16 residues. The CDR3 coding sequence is TGTGCCAGCAGCGTAGGACCCAAACTAGCAAACTACGAGCAGTACTTC. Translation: CASSVGPKLANYEQYF.

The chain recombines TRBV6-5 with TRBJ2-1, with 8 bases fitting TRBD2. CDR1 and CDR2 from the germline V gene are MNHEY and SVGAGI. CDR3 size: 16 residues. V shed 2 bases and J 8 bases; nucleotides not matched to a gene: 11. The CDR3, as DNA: TGTGCCAGCAGTTACCTAACTAGCGGCCCGCGAGATGAGCAGTTCTTC. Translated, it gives CASSYLTSGPRDEQFF.